This T cell receptor (beta chain) was identified in a study of T cells in Graves' hyperthyroidism and ophthalmopathy. This clonotype was seen repeatedly, ten times or more. TCR beta CDR3 region amplification was performed from RNA transcripts. When the TCR CDR3 underwent first-round RT-PCR, the HTBI primer set was used. Via MiXCR, TCRdb re-called the multiplex PCR reads, giving one row per CDR3 protein. The table includes more than 350,000 distinct CDR3 sequences, 12% to 15% detected once. Trimming stripped 5 bases from V and 5 bases from J, with 18 bases between. This CDR3 has 15 amino acids. Germline CDR1 and CDR2: SGHVS and FQNEAQ.

The sequencing sample was made of blood. The source of this sequence is a woman aged 60-75 years with Graves' ophthalmopathy. This chain uses TRBV7-8 with TRBJ2-5, with D maybe TRBD1 (6 bases). DNA for the CDR3: TGTGCCAGCAGCCAGGGGACGGAAGAAGGGGAGACCCAGTACTTC. Translated, it gives CASSQGTEEGETQYF.